This is a list of T cell receptor beta chains from one sample in a study of preoperative IRX-2 immunotherapy in early breast cancer. Sequencing was performed with immunoSEQ multiplex PCR; in TCRdb, only in-frame clones are kept and a portion is missing. The data show tens of thousands of clones, 82% seen once. Sampling was carried out from a patient treated with IRX-2 immunotherapy. Every receptor here comes from a human donor with breast cancer. CDR3s include the opening cysteine and the closing phenylalanine or tryptophan. The D gene is left open where the match is weak. The size entry is marked missing in some rows and otherwise reads once, few, many or a size class.

J gene: TRBJ2-7; clone size: .; V gene: TRBV7-7; D gene: TRBD1; CDR3 DNA: TGTGCCAGCAGCTTAGGGGGGACAGGGGAAATCGAGCAGTACTTC; CDR3 protein: CASSLGGTGEIEQYF
J gene: TRBJ1-1; clone size: .; V gene: TRBV5-1; D gene: .; CDR3 DNA: TGCGCCAGCAGCCCGACCGTGGGGCAGGGGCGCATGAACACTGAAGCTTTCTTT; CDR3 protein: CASSPTVGQGRMNTEAFF
J gene: TRBJ1-5; clone size: once; V gene: TRBV7-7; D gene: .; CDR3 DNA: TGTGCCAGCAGCTTAGGTACAGGGCGCAATCAGCCCCAGCATTTT; CDR3 protein: CASSLGTGRNQPQHF
J gene: TRBJ2-3; clone size: few; V gene: TRBV15; D gene: TRBD2; CDR3 DNA: TGTGCCACCAGCAGAGGGGCCGGGGGGGCGAGGCATACGCAGTATTTT; CDR3 protein: CATSRGAGGARHTQYF
J gene: TRBJ1-2; clone size: .; V gene: TRBV15; D gene: TRBD1; CDR3 DNA: TGTGCCACCAGCAGTACAGGGGGCGCGGATGATGGCTACACCTTC; CDR3 protein: CATSSTGGADDGYTF
J gene: TRBJ1-5; clone size: .; V gene: TRBV5-1; D gene: .; CDR3 DNA: TGCGCCAGCAGCTTGGGGGTAGATAGCAATCAGCCCCAGCATTTT; CDR3 protein: CASSLGVDSNQPQHF
J gene: TRBJ2-7; clone size: .; V gene: TRBV11-3; D gene: TRBD2; CDR3 DNA: TGTGCCAGCAGCTTAGAGAGTCTAGCGGGGTATTACGAGCAGTACTTC; CDR3 protein: CASSLESLAGYYEQYF
J gene: TRBJ1-1; clone size: few; V gene: TRBV12-5; D gene: TRBD1; CDR3 DNA: TGTGCCAGCACTCAGGTCCAGGGGGGGGAAGCTTTCTTT; CDR3 protein: CASTQVQGGEAFF
J gene: TRBJ2-1; clone size: .; V gene: TRBV14; D gene: .; CDR3 DNA: TGTGCCAGCGGCCGTCCAAATATCAATGAGCAGTTCTTC; CDR3 protein: CASGRPNINEQFF
J gene: TRBJ2-1; clone size: .; V gene: TRBV7-1; D gene: .; CDR3 DNA: TGTGCCAGCAGCTCCTCCGTGGGGCCATACAATGAGCAGTTCTTC; CDR3 protein: CASSSSVGPYNEQFF
J gene: TRBJ1-2; clone size: .; V gene: TRBV7-1; D gene: .; CDR3 DNA: TGTGCCAGCAACTTAGTTGGGGGTGGCTATGGCTACACCTTC; CDR3 protein: CASNLVGGGYGYTF
J gene: TRBJ2-7; clone size: few; V gene: TRBV12-5; D gene: .; CDR3 DNA: TGTGCTAGTGCCCTCGACGTCTACGAGCAGTACTTC; CDR3 protein: CASALDVYEQYF
J gene: TRBJ1-1; clone size: .; V gene: TRBV19; D gene: .; CDR3 DNA: TGTGCCAGTAGCGCACCCAATCCCAAAGCTTTCTTT; CDR3 protein: CASSAPNPKAFF
J gene: TRBJ1-2; clone size: .; V gene: TRBV29-1; D gene: TRBD1; CDR3 DNA: TGCAGCGTTGAAAGGGACAGGGGCTATGGCTACACCTTC; CDR3 protein: CSVERDRGYGYTF
J gene: TRBJ2-7; clone size: .; V gene: TRBV11-3; D gene: .; CDR3 DNA: TGTGCCAGCAGCTTTCCTTTCGGGACACCCGCCTACGAGCAGTACTTC; CDR3 protein: CASSFPFGTPAYEQYF
J gene: TRBJ2-1; clone size: .; V gene: TRBV19; D gene: .; CDR3 DNA: TGTGCCAGTAGTCCAAGGAAAAGAGATGGGGCGATGGACTACAATGAGCAGTTCTTC; CDR3 protein: CASSPRKRDGAMDYNEQFF
J gene: TRBJ2-3; clone size: .; V gene: TRBV11-3; D gene: .; CDR3 DNA: TGTGCCAGCAGTGAGTCAGGGGTTCATTCAGATACGCAGTATTTT; CDR3 protein: CASSESGVHSDTQYF
J gene: TRBJ2-1; clone size: .; V gene: TRBV19; D gene: .; CDR3 DNA: TGTGCCAGTAGTTCGGGACTCTTAAATGAGCAGTTCTTC; CDR3 protein: CASSSGLLNEQFF
J gene: TRBJ2-7; clone size: .; V gene: TRBV11-3; D gene: .; CDR3 DNA: TGTGCCAGCAGCTTGGGGACGCAGACCTCCTACGAGCAGTACTTC; CDR3 protein: CASSLGTQTSYEQYF
J gene: TRBJ2-5; clone size: .; V gene: TRBV11-3; D gene: TRBD2; CDR3 DNA: TGTGCCAGCAGCTCCGGGACTAGCGGGTACCAAGAGACCCAGTACTTC; CDR3 protein: CASSSGTSGYQETQYF
J gene: TRBJ1-1; clone size: .; V gene: TRBV29-1; D gene: .; CDR3 DNA: TGCAGCGTTATGACAGAGAACACTGAAGCTTTCTTT; CDR3 protein: CSVMTENTEAFF
J gene: TRBJ1-4; clone size: once; V gene: TRBV19; D gene: TRBD1; CDR3 DNA: TGTGCCAGTAGTGAGGCCGGGACAGGGGCTGAAAAACTGTTTTTT; CDR3 protein: CASSEAGTGAEKLFF
J gene: TRBJ1-1; clone size: .; V gene: TRBV11-3; D gene: TRBD1; CDR3 DNA: TGTGCCAGCAGCTATCCGAAACAGGGGAGTGAAGCTTTCTTT; CDR3 protein: CASSYPKQGSEAFF
J gene: TRBJ1-3; clone size: .; V gene: TRBV30; D gene: .; CDR3 DNA: TGTGCCTGGAGTCCGGGAGGGGCGGGAAACACCATATATTTT; CDR3 protein: CAWSPGGAGNTIYF
J gene: TRBJ2-7; clone size: .; V gene: TRBV5-1; D gene: TRBD1; CDR3 DNA: TGCGCCAGCAGCTTATCCCCGGGACAGGGGTCCTACGAGCAGTACTTC; CDR3 protein: CASSLSPGQGSYEQYF
J gene: TRBJ1-5; clone size: .; V gene: TRBV6-8; D gene: .; CDR3 DNA: TGTGCCAGCAGCCAACAAGAGATGAATCAGCCCCAGCATTTT; CDR3 protein: CASSQQEMNQPQHF
J gene: TRBJ2-7; clone size: few; V gene: TRBV6-8; D gene: TRBD1; CDR3 DNA: TGTGCCACGCAAAACTCAGGGGGACAGGGGGCGTGGGAGCAGTACTTC; CDR3 protein: CATQNSGGQGAWEQYF
J gene: TRBJ1-4; clone size: once; V gene: TRBV6-9; D gene: .; CDR3 DNA: TGTGCCAGCAGTACGTCAGAGGGACATAATGAAAAACTGTTTTTT; CDR3 protein: CASSTSEGHNEKLFF
J gene: TRBJ2-3; clone size: .; V gene: TRBV5-1; D gene: TRBD2; CDR3 DNA: TGCGCCAGCAGCTTGGGGCCGGGAGGGCCCACAGATACGCAGTATTTT; CDR3 protein: CASSLGPGGPTDTQYF
J gene: TRBJ2-7; clone size: .; V gene: TRBV5-1; D gene: TRBD1; CDR3 DNA: TGCGCCAGCAGCTTGGGTGACAGGGGGGGGTACGAGCAGTACTTC; CDR3 protein: CASSLGDRGGYEQYF
J gene: TRBJ1-3; clone size: .; V gene: TRBV7-7; D gene: TRBD1; CDR3 DNA: TGTGCCAGCAGCTTGGGGCCTGCCGGGACAGGCTCTGGAAACACCATATATTTT; CDR3 protein: CASSLGPAGTGSGNTIYF
J gene: TRBJ1-5; clone size: .; V gene: TRBV6-8; D gene: TRBD1; CDR3 DNA: TGTGCCAGCAGAGGGACAGGGGGCGATCAGCCCCAGCATTTT; CDR3 protein: CASRGTGGDQPQHF
J gene: TRBJ1-5; clone size: once; V gene: TRBV19; D gene: .; CDR3 DNA: TGTGCCACTCGAGAGGAGGGTTTGGCCCAGCATTTT; CDR3 protein: CATREEGLAQHF
J gene: TRBJ2-1; clone size: .; V gene: TRBV2; D gene: .; CDR3 DNA: TGTGCCAGCAGCGTAGCTAGAGGCCTCTCCTACAATGAGCAGTTCTTC; CDR3 protein: CASSVARGLSYNEQFF
J gene: TRBJ1-5; clone size: few; V gene: TRBV6-8; D gene: TRBD1; CDR3 DNA: TGTGCCAGCAGTTACAGGACAGGGGGCAATCAGCCCCAGCATTTT; CDR3 protein: CASSYRTGGNQPQHF
J gene: TRBJ2-7; clone size: .; V gene: TRBV7-6; D gene: TRBD2; CDR3 DNA: TGTGCCAGCAGCCCACCCACGGGGGGCTACGAGCAGTACTTC; CDR3 protein: CASSPPTGGYEQYF
J gene: TRBJ2-3; clone size: .; V gene: TRBV6-8; D gene: .; CDR3 DNA: TGTGCCAGCAGTTACGACGCAGATACGCAGTATTTT; CDR3 protein: CASSYDADTQYF
J gene: TRBJ2-5; clone size: .; V gene: TRBV6-8; D gene: .; CDR3 DNA: TGTGCCAGCAATTACTACAATGGAGGGGAGACCCAGTACTTC; CDR3 protein: CASNYYNGGETQYF
J gene: TRBJ2-3; clone size: .; V gene: TRBV6-8; D gene: TRBD2; CDR3 DNA: TGTGCCAGCAGTTTTCCGACTAGCGGGCCAACCACAGATACGCAGTATTTT; CDR3 protein: CASSFPTSGPTTDTQYF
J gene: TRBJ2-4; clone size: .; V gene: TRBV7-7; D gene: .; CDR3 DNA: TGTGCCAGCAGCTCAAGTGGGTTAGCCAAAAACATTCAGTACTTC; CDR3 protein: CASSSSGLAKNIQYF
J gene: TRBJ1-5; clone size: .; V gene: TRBV28; D gene: .; CDR3 DNA: TGTGCCAGCAGCCTCCCTGATGGACGCAATCAGCCCCAGCATTTT; CDR3 protein: CASSLPDGRNQPQHF
J gene: TRBJ1-5; clone size: .; V gene: TRBV19; D gene: .; CDR3 DNA: TGTGCCAGTAGTCCCCACAGGGAATACAATCAGCCCCAGCATTTT; CDR3 protein: CASSPHREYNQPQHF
J gene: TRBJ1-6; clone size: .; V gene: TRBV11-3; D gene: .; CDR3 DNA: TGTGCCAGCAGCACTCCCTCGACACAGGCCTATAATTCACCCCTCCACTTT; CDR3 protein: CASSTPSTQAYNSPLHF
J gene: TRBJ1-2; clone size: .; V gene: TRBV11-3; D gene: .; CDR3 DNA: TGTGCCAGCAGCTCCGACCCAGGGTGGGGTAACTATGGCTACACCTTC; CDR3 protein: CASSSDPGWGNYGYTF
J gene: TRBJ1-2; clone size: once; V gene: TRBV9; D gene: .; CDR3 DNA: TGTGCCAGCAGTGAAGCGCTTCGGGGGCGGCTAACCTTC; CDR3 protein: CASSEALRGRLTF
J gene: TRBJ2-7; clone size: .; V gene: TRBV5-1; D gene: TRBD1; CDR3 DNA: TGCGCCAGCAGCTTGGGGGCGACAGGGACCTACGAGCAGTACTTC; CDR3 protein: CASSLGATGTYEQYF
J gene: TRBJ2-7; clone size: few; V gene: TRBV10-3; D gene: .; CDR3 DNA: TGTGCCATCAGTGAGTCGCCCGAGTATAACGAGCAGTACTTC; CDR3 protein: CAISESPEYNEQYF
J gene: TRBJ1-4; clone size: .; V gene: TRBV5-1; D gene: TRBD1; CDR3 DNA: TGCGCCAGCCGGCGGACAGGCACGAATGAAAAACTGTTTTTT; CDR3 protein: CASRRTGTNEKLFF